This T cell receptor beta chain was obtained from a study of blood T cell repertoires in COVID-19. Germline-derived CDR1 and CDR2 are ENHRY and SYGVKD. The CDR3 contains 16 residues. Trimming took 5 bases from V and 6 from J; bases not matched to a gene: 7. Assay used: immunoSEQ multiplex PCR; TCRdb lists only in-frame clones, some missing. This table has about 330,000 clones, 85% appearing once. The rearrangement uses TRBV10-3 and TRBJ2-3; the match to TRBD2 covers 14 bases. This sequence was found in a human donor in a cohort sampled during active COVID-19. The sample taken for sequencing was peripheral blood. The CDR3 reads CAISQGLAGAGDTQYF. CDR3 bases: TGTGCCATCAGTCAGGGACTAGCGGGGGCGGGGGATACGCAGTATTTT.